This entry is about one T cell receptor (beta chain). This clonotype was seen at least ten times. Its antigen target is currently unknown. Base-call qualities are not available, and no considerably larger clone is one nucleotide away. This sample is drawn from a study of identical twins listed by TCRdb under 2016. Context from the whole study: TCR alpha and beta repertoires from monozygotic twins, unrelated adults of various ages and cord blood were deep-sequenced to test whether fetal clonotypes persist. To rule out contamination, replicate twin experiments were performed at different times with different library preparation protocols.

Its CDR3 holds 16 amino acids, cysteine through phenylalanine. The only DNA kept is the CDR3, 48 bases in frame from the first base. V lost 0 bases and J lost 3 bases; the stretch between them is 14 bases long. Sequences LGHDT (CDR1) and YNNKEL (CDR2) are obtained from the germline V gene (reference sequence). Study-wide findings and limitations: In monozygotic twins, recombination models systematically underestimated out-of-frame TCR alpha sharing, but the models matched the sharing seen between unrelated individuals. Zero-insertion analyses could be partly confounded by invariant T cells such as MAIT and iNKT, though diverse VJ usage argued against such confounding for most clonotypes. The excess sharing between twins in beta out-of-frame sequences was weaker because fewer shared sequences reduced the signal-to-noise ratio. Because the same donors could not be followed over many years, the conclusions relied on cross-sectional statistical analysis. Fewer insertions were carried by abundant cord blood beta clonotypes, a similar but weaker trend appeared in young adult naive repertoires, and no such trend appeared in memory repertoires. Compared with coincidental sharing between unrelated individuals, an excess of low generation-probability sequences was observed among out-of-frame TCR alpha sequences shared between twins.

Every donor was a healthy Caucasian. Three unrelated non-twin adults were also sequenced: a male aged 18 to 30, a male aged 50 to 59 and a female aged 50 to 59. Miltenyi CD45RO+ enrichment and human naive T-cell isolation kits were used to isolate memory (CD45RO+) and naive T cells from PBMC. Libraries were made using 5' RACE. TCRdb records Illumina HiSeq 2000 as the sequencer. A universal primer binding site was added through template switching, and the final cDNA carried a unique molecular identifier so that TCR cDNA molecules could be counted accurately. First-strand cDNA for TCR alpha and beta chains was synthesized from specific primers in the conserved constant-segment region. To control for contamination, every cDNA library was double barcoded, receiving both a SMART-Mk sample barcode and Illumina barcodes. TruSeq adapter sequences and Illumina sample barcodes were added in two successive PCR steps. Sequencing of the TCR alpha and beta cDNA libraries was done on the Illumina HiSeq platform using custom primers. In the original analysis: MiGEC was used to process raw reads and extract unique molecular identifiers, and MiXCR was used to find CDR3 positions. Recombination models were inferred per individual with the repgenHMM and IGoR tools using an EM algorithm. Shared clonotype analysis was performed with the tcR package in R, normalizing sharing by the product of cloneset sizes. Out-of-frame nonproductive sequences were analyzed to study raw recombination free of thymic and clonal selection effects. TCRdb trimmed public reads at Q25 via fastp, called clones via MiXCR and kept in-frame beta chains. Identical CDR3 protein sequences are pooled into one entry, listed with their most common genes and DNA. What appears here as the V and J calls and clone size reflects TCRdb's work, not the paper's. The table for this sample lists 640,000 or so distinct CDR3 sequences; 5.5% to 7.5% of them were counted only once. The top ten clonotypes cover approximately 1.6% of the sample.

Sequencing was carried out using naive T cells sorted from blood. The cell subset or site label, read with the paper, signifies: cells isolated with a human naive T-cell isolation kit. Rearrangement joined TRBV3-1 to TRBJ1-1; no D segment can be confidently identified. The clonotype comes from a young man in good health. This receptor carries the CDR3 CASSQDKSGRDTEAFF. The sequenced DNA is TGTGCCAGCAGCCAAGATAAGTCCGGGAGGGACACTGAAGCTTTCTTT.